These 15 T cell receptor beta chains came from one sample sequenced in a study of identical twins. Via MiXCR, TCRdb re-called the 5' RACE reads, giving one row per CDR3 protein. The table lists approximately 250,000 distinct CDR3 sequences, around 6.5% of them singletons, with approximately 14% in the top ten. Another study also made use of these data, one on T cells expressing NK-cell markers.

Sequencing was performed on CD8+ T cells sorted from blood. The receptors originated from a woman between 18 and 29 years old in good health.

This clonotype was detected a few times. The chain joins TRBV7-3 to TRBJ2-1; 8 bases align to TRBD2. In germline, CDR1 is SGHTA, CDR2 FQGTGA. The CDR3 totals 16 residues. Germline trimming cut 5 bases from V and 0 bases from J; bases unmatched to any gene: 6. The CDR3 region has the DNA TGTGCCAGCAGCGTTTTAGCGGGAAGCTCCTACAATGAGCAGTTCTTC. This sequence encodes CASSVLAGSSYNEQFF.

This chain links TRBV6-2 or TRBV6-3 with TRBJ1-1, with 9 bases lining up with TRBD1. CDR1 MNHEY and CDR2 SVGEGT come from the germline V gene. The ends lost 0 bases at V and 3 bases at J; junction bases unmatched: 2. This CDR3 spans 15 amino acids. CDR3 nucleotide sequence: TGTGCCAGCAGTTACTCGAGACAGGGGGACACTGAAGCTTTCTTT. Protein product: CASSYSRQGDTEAFF.

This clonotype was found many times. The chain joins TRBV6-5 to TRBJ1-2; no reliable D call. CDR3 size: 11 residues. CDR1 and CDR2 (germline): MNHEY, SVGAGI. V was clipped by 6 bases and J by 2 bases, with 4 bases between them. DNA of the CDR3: TGTGCCAGCAGGCAAAACTATGGCTACACCTTC. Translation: CASRQNYGYTF.

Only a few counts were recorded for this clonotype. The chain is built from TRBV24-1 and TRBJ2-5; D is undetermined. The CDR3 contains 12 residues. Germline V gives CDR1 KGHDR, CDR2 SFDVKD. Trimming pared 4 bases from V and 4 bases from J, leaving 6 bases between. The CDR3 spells CATSENGETQYF. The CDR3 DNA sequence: TGTGCCACCAGTGAGAACGGAGAGACCCAGTACTTC.

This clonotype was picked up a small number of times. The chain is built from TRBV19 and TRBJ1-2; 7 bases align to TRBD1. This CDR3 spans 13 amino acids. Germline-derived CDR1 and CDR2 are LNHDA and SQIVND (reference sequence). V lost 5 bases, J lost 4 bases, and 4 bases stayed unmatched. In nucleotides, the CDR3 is TGTGCCAGTAGTTGGACAGGCTCCTATGGCTACACCTTC. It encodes CASSWTGSYGYTF. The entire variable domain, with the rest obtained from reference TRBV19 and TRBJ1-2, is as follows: DGGITQSPKYLFRKEGQNVTLSCEQNLNHDAMYWYRQDPGQGLRLIYYSQIVNDFQKGDIAEGYSVSREKKESFPLTVTSAQKNPTAFYLCASSWTGSYGYTFGSGTRLTVV.

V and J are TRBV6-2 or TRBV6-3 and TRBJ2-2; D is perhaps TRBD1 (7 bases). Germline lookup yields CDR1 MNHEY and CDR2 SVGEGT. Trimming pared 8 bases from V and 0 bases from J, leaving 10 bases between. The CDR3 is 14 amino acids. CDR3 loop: CASQGGTNTGELFF. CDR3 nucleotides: TGTGCCAGCCAGGGGGGTACGAACACCGGGGAGCTGTTTTTT.

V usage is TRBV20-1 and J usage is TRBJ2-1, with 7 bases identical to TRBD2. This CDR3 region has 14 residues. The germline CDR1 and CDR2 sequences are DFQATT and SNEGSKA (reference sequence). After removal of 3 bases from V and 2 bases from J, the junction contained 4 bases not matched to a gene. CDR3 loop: CSASLADAYNEQFF. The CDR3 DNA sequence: TGCAGTGCTAGCCTAGCGGATGCCTACAATGAGCAGTTCTTC.

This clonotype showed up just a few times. CDR3 sequence reads: CASSLGTSGGTRSYEQYF. The CDR3 coding sequence is TGTGCCAGCAGTCTCGGGACTAGCGGGGGGACCCGATCCTACGAGCAGTACTTC. The chain employs TRBV6-1 and TRBJ2-7; 15 bases line up with TRBD2. Losses at the gene ends were 5 bases for V and 1 base for J; bases not matched to a gene: 9. This CDR3 comprises 18 residues. Germline CDR1 MNHNS, CDR2 SASEGT.

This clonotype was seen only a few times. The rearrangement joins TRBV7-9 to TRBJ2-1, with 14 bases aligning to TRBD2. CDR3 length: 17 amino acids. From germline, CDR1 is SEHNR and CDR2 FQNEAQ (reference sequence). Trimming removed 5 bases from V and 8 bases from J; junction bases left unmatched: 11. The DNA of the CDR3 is TGTGCCAGCAGCCTAGGACTAGCGGGAGGAAGGGAGGATGAGCAGTTCTTC. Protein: CASSLGLAGGREDEQFF.

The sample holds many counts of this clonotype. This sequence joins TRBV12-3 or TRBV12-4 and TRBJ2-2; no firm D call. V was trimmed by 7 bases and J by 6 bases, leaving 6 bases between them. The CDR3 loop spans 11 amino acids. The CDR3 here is CASIYSGELFF. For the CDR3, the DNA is TGTGCCAGCATCTACTCCGGGGAGCTGTTTTTT.

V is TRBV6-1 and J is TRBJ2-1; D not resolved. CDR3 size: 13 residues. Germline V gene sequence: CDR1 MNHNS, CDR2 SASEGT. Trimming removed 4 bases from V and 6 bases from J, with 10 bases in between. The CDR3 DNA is TGTGCCAGCAGTGGGCTGGGGATCAATGAGCAGTTCTTC. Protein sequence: CASSGLGINEQFF.

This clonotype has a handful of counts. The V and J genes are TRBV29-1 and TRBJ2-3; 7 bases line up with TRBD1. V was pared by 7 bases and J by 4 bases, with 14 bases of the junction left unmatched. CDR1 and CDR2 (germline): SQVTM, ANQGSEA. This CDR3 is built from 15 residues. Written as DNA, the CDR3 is TGCAGCGCCTCCTCCCCAGAGGGGGCTGCAGATACGCAGTATTTT. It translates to CSASSPEGAADTQYF.

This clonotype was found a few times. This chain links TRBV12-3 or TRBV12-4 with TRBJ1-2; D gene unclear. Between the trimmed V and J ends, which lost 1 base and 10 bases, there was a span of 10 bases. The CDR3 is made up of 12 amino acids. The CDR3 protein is CASSLDRLHYTF. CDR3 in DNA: TGTGCCAGCAGTTTAGATCGGCTCCACTACACCTTC.

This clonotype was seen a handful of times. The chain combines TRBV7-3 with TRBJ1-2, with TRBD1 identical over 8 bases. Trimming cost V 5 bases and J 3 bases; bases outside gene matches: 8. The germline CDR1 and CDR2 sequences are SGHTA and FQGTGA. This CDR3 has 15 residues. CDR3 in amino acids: CASSATGTGDYGYTF. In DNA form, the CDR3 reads TGTGCCAGCAGCGCAACCGGGACAGGTGACTATGGCTACACCTTC.

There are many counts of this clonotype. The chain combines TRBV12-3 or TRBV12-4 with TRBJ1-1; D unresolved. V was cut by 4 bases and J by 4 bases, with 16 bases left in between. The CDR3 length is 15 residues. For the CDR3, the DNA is TGTGCCAGCAGTTATTCCCAGATGGTTAGCACTGAAGCTTTCTTT. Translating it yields CASSYSQMVSTEAFF.